This TCR beta chain was sequenced in a study of TIL therapy for anti-PD-1-resistant metastatic lung cancer. V gave up 5 bases and J gave up 4 bases, with 12 bases separating them. CDR1 is SGHVS, CDR2 FQNEAQ, per germline. The CDR3 loop spans 13 amino acids. The immunoSEQ assay was v3. The repertoire was sequenced with immunoSEQ multiplex PCR; TCRdb's copy has only in-frame clones and lacks some. Of some 57,000 clones in the sample, roughly 84% were seen once. Time point of the sample: pre-treatment sample, taken before nivolumab and TIL therapy. Enrollment ran from October 2017 to early 2020. The chain recombines TRBV7-8 with TRBJ2-7; either TRBD1 or TRBD2 may supply D (6 bases each). The TCR sequence derives from a person between 30 and 79 years old with non-small cell lung cancer. Sequenced material: blood, taken at baseline. This CDR3 is CASSPGGGYEQYF. The CDR3 bases are TGTGCCAGCAGCCCTGGAGGGGGTTACGAGCAGTACTTC.